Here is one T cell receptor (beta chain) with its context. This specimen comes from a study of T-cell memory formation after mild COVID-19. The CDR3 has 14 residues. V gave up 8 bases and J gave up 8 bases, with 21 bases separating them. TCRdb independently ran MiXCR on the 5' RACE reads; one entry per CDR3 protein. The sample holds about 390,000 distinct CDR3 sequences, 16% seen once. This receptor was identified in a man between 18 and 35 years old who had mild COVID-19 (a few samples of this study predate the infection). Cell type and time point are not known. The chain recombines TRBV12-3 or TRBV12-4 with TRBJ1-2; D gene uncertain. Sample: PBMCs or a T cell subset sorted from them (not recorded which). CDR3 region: CASGSRIRAGGYTF. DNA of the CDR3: TGTGCCAGCGGCTCCCGGATAAGGGCGGGCGGCTACACCTTC.